Below are 4 T cell receptor beta chains sequenced from a single sample in a study of metastatic and nonmetastatic thyroid tumors. TCRdb recomputed clones from the PCR reads via MiXCR. The repertoire consists of around 40,000 clones, with approximately 15% occurring once and the leading ten covering over 7.5%. Before thyroid surgery, none of the patients had received any treatment. Sequenced input: blood. These receptors all come from a female donor with papillary thyroid cancer or a benign thyroid nodule (not recorded which). Some clones in this sample may be carry-over from other donors' samples.

This clone was seen repeatedly, ten times or more. The chain combines TRBV28 with TRBJ2-3, with TRBD2 identical over 7 bases. Germline V lookup: CDR1 MDHEN, CDR2 SYDVKM. Trimming at V came to 8 bases and at J to 1 base, leaving 12 bases not matched to a gene. This CDR3 has 16 residues. CDR3 protein: CASGRSEGGGTDTQYF. The CDR3 bases are TGTGCCAGCGGGAGGAGTGAGGGAGGGGGCACAGATACGCAGTATTTT.

The sample holds a few counts of this clone. The J gene is TRBJ2-3, the V gene TRBV11-2; 9 nucleotides align to TRBD1. Germline V CDR1 and CDR2: SGHAT, FQNNGV. The CDR3 is 15 residues long. V shed 4 bases and J 5 bases; nucleotides not matched to a gene: 7. CDR3 nucleotide sequence: TGTGCCAGCAGCTCCGGGACAGGGTGGCTAGATACGCAGTATTTT. This gives the protein CASSSGTGWLDTQYF. The variable domain in full, completed from reference TRBV11-2 and TRBJ2-3, reads EAGVAQSPRYKIIEKRQSVAFWCNPISGHATLYWYQQILGQGPKLLIQFQNNGVVDDSQLPKDRFSAERLKGVDSTLKIQPAKLEDSAVYLCASSSGTGWLDTQYFGPGTRLTVL.

This clone was detected ten times or more. This chain joins TRBV5-8 and TRBJ2-1; 7 bases match TRBD2. V shed 0 bases, J shed 4 bases, and the junction held 1 base outside the gene matches. The CDR3 contains 14 residues. Germline CDR1 is SGHTS and CDR2 is YDEGEE. CDR3 protein: CASSLGGSYNEQFF. Written as DNA, the CDR3 is TGTGCCAGCAGCTTGGGCGGGAGTTACAATGAGCAGTTCTTC.

This clone was detected many times. A clone one base away is much larger, so this may be a read error. It is likely a read error, because the conserved phenylalanine at the end of the CDR3 is missing. The chain uses TRBV19 and TRBJ1-2, with D hard to call. The CDR3 has 13 amino acids. Trimming pared 5 bases from V and 4 bases from J, leaving 11 bases between. CDR1 is LNHDA, CDR2 SQIVND, per germline (reference sequence). The CDR3, as DNA: TGTGCCAGTAGTTACCGGTCCGGCTATGGCTACACCCTC. It codes for CASSYRSGYGYTL.